Shown below are 20 T cell receptor beta chains from a single sample sequenced in a study of shared clonotypes between healthy human individuals. Selected positively for CCR7 and CD45RO-negative, naive CD8 cells excluded terminally differentiated effector memory CD45RA+ cells. Profiling relied on immunoSEQ multiplex PCR, and the TCRdb table lists in-frame clones only, not all of them. The sample lists nearly 2 million clones, about 94% occurring once. The sample taken for sequencing was naive CD8+ T cells sorted from blood. The receptors originated from a man aged 18-30 years in good health.

The gene calls are TRBV5-1 and TRBJ1-6; D perhaps matches TRBD1 (6 bases). V lost 1 base and J lost 0, with 17 bases in between. Germline V gene sequence: CDR1 SGHRS, CDR2 YFSETQ. The CDR3 consists of 19 residues. The CDR3 sequence: CASSLTGLGVISYNSPLHF. The CDR3 bases are TGCGCCAGCAGCTTGACAGGGCTTGGGGTGATCTCCTATAATTCACCCCTCCACTTT.

V usage is TRBV1 and J usage is TRBJ1-1; the listed D gene, TRBD1, was not tested against the DNA. TRBV1 is designated a pseudogene. This CDR3 comprises 12 residues. CDR3 loop: CTSVQGNTEAFF. CDR3 in DNA: TGCACCAGCGTACAGGGGAACACTGAAGCTTTCTTT.

Of note for this clone: Additional DNA sequences in this sample encode the identical CDR3. The rearrangement joins TRBV9 to TRBJ2-5; 7 bases match TRBD2. Germline assignment: CDR1 SGDLS and CDR2 YYNGEE. V lost 0 bases to trimming and J lost 4 bases; unmatched junction nucleotides: 0. This CDR3 is 13 amino acids long. The CDR3 DNA follows: TGTGCCAGCAGCGTAGTAGCGGGAGAGACCCAGTACTTC. Its translation is CASSVVAGETQYF.

In this sample, this clone turned up once. The chain couples TRBV4-1 to TRBJ2-5; 10 bases are a match to TRBD2. This CDR3 region has 15 residues. With 1 base clipped from V and 5 bases from J, the junction kept 4 bases outside the gene matches. Germline V gene lookup returns CDR1 MGHRA and CDR2 YSYEKL. CDR3 coding DNA: TGCGCCAGCAGCCAAGGAGCGGGAGGGCCTGAGACCCAGTACTTC. Translated: CASSQGAGGPETQYF.

This clone has a single count. The chain combines TRBV7-9 with TRBJ2-3; no clear D gene. CDR1 is SEHNR and CDR2 is FQNEAQ in the germline V gene (reference sequence). V gave up 4 bases and J gave up 1 base, with 15 bases separating them. This CDR3 has 16 residues. The CDR3 bases are TGTGCCAGCAGCTCACCCCCGCTGTCAGGCACAGATACGCAGTATTTT. Amino acids: CASSSPPLSGTDTQYF.

The chain has TRBV15 and TRBJ1-2, with 11 bases matching TRBD1. Germline V CDR1 and CDR2: LNHNV, YYDKDF (reference sequence). The length of the CDR3 is 14 residues. The V segment lost 5 bases and the J segment 6 bases; nucleotides outside the gene matches: 5. The CDR3 bases are TGTGCCACCAGCGGCGGACAGGGGGCGGATGGCTACACCTTC. Translation: CATSGGQGADGYTF.

This chain joins TRBV11-2 and TRBJ2-1; 12 bases align to TRBD2. The CDR3 extends over 14 amino acids. The ends lost 5 bases at V and 10 bases at J; junction bases unmatched: 6. Germline loops: CDR1 SGHAT, CDR2 FQNNGV. CDR3 protein: CASSPGLAGQEQFF. Here the CDR3 DNA reads TGTGCCAGCAGCCCGGGACTAGCGGGCCAGGAGCAGTTCTTC. Looking up the rest from reference TRBV11-2 and TRBJ2-1 gives the full variable domain: EAGVAQSPRYKIIEKRQSVAFWCNPISGHATLYWYQQILGQGPKLLIQFQNNGVVDDSQLPKDRFSAERLKGVDSTLKIQPAKLEDSAVYLCASSPGLAGQEQFFGPGTRLTVL.

Comment on this clone: Within the sample, other DNA sequences also encode this same CDR3. This chain connects TRBV9 to TRBJ1-1; 7 bases are a match to TRBD1. The germline gives CDR1 SGDLS, CDR2 YYNGEE. Unmatched junction bases numbered 4, after V lost 0 bases and J lost 2 bases. The CDR3 extends over 15 amino acids. This CDR3 is CASSVEGTVNTEAFF. DNA of the CDR3: TGTGCCAGCAGCGTAGAGGGGACAGTTAACACTGAAGCTTTCTTT.

The rearrangement uses TRBV6-5 and TRBJ2-7; perhaps TRBD2 as D (6 bases). Trimming removed 7 bases from V and 4 bases from J, with 17 bases in between. This CDR3 comprises 14 residues. The V gene's germline CDR1 is MNHEY and CDR2 SVGAGI. CDR3 region: CASTLAGNSYEQYF. CDR3 DNA sequence: TGTGCCAGCACACTGGCGGGGAACTCTTACGAGCAGTACTTC.

The chain employs TRBV7-9 and TRBJ1-1; D gene ambiguous. Germline CDR1 reads SEHNR; CDR2 reads FQNEAQ (reference sequence). CDR3 size: 13 residues. Trimming removed 2 bases at V and 6 bases at J, with 10 bases between. The CDR3 bases are TGTGCCAGCAGCTTACAAGGTTTACCTGAAGCTTTCTTT. Its protein product is CASSLQGLPEAFF.

The V and J genes are TRBV7-8 and TRBJ2-2; 11 nucleotides align to TRBD2. Losses at the gene ends were 5 bases for V and 5 bases for J; bases not matched to a gene: 16. CDR3 size: 19 residues. Per the germline V gene, CDR1 is SGHVS and CDR2 is FQNEAQ. CDR3 region: CASSQIEIAGGLGTGELFF. In DNA form, the CDR3 reads TGTGCCAGCAGCCAAATAGAAATAGCGGGAGGGCTTGGAACCGGGGAGCTGTTTTTT.

This clone was counted only a few times. The same CDR3 can be traced to other DNA sequences in this sample. The rearrangement joins TRBV6-5 to TRBJ1-1, with D unclear. Trimming shortened V by 0 bases and J by 3 bases, and 8 bases separated the two germline ends. The CDR3 has 14 amino acids. Germline loops: CDR1 MNHEY, CDR2 SVGAGI. The CDR3 loop reads CASSYSEGYTEAFF. The DNA for the CDR3 is TGTGCCAGCAGTTACTCCGAGGGTTACACTGAAGCTTTCTTT.

The rearrangement uses TRBV4-1 and TRBJ1-4; 7 bases agree with TRBD1. The CDR3 is made up of 13 amino acids. Germline V lookup: CDR1 MGHRA, CDR2 YSYEKL. V dropped 4 bases and J dropped 8; count of bases not matched to a gene: 4. The CDR3 nucleotides are TGCGCCAGCAGCCTCGACAGGGAAGAAAAACTGTTTTTT. Translation gives CASSLDREEKLFF.

The V gene is TRBV6-6, the J gene TRBJ1-2; TRBD1 matches 7 bases. Trimming at V came to 9 bases and at J to 5 bases, leaving 12 bases not matched to a gene. CDR1 and CDR2 from the germline V gene are MNHNY and SVGAGI (reference sequence). This CDR3 comprises 14 residues. CDR3 protein: CASLTDTGAYGYTF. The DNA for the CDR3 is TGTGCCAGTCTAACGGATACAGGGGCGTATGGCTACACCTTC.

The chain recombines TRBV5-6 with TRBJ2-7, with D perhaps TRBD2 (6 bases). CDR1 and CDR2 (germline): SGHDT, YYEEEE. The CDR3 has 14 amino acids. V was pared by 5 bases and J by 5 bases, with 17 bases between. In nucleotides, the CDR3 is TGTGCCAGCAGGTTAGCGGAATTTTCGGACGAGCAGTACTTC. Its protein product is CASRLAEFSDEQYF.

The chain has TRBV13 and TRBJ2-1; 10 positions match TRBD1. Germline CDR1 and CDR2: PRHDT and FYEKMQ (reference sequence). This CDR3 region has 15 residues. V lost 6 bases, J lost 6 bases, and 8 bases stayed unmatched. The CDR3: CASRETGGESNEQFF. CDR3 nucleotide sequence: TGTGCCAGCAGGGAGACAGGGGGCGAGAGCAATGAGCAGTTCTTC.

As concerns this clone: The sample holds other DNA sequences that translate to the same CDR3. This rearrangement joins TRBV7-9 to TRBJ2-2, with 7 bases that match TRBD1. With 5 bases clipped from V and 1 base from J, the junction kept 4 bases outside the gene matches. The CDR3 extends over 15 amino acids. The germline V gene has CDR1 SEHNR and CDR2 FQNEAQ (reference sequence). CDR3 sequence (DNA): TGTGCCAGCAGCCTTCGGACAGGGAACACCGGGGAGCTGTTTTTT. It translates to CASSLRTGNTGELFF.

With respect to this clone: Other DNA sequences of this sample code for an identical CDR3. The chain couples TRBV30 to TRBJ2-2; D unclear. The ends were cut back, 4 bases at V and 3 bases at J, with 3 bases in the middle. The CDR3 runs to 11 residues. CDR1 and CDR2 (germline): GTSNPN, SVGIG (reference sequence). CDR3 amino acids: CAWTDTGELFF. CDR3 DNA: TGTGCCTGGACGGACACCGGGGAGCTGTTTTTT.

A word on this clone: At the DNA level, this CDR3 is encoded by other sequences in the same sample as well. The V and J genes are TRBV9 and TRBJ2-2, with 7 bases identical to TRBD1. CDR1 is SGDLS, CDR2 YYNGEE, per germline. This CDR3 has 15 amino acids. V was clipped by 0 bases and J by 2 bases; unmatched bases: 1. CDR3 in DNA: TGTGCCAGCAGCGTAGAAGGGGGCAACACCGGGGAGCTGTTTTTT. This gives the protein CASSVEGGNTGELFF.

V gene TRBV5-6 combines with J gene TRBJ2-5; 7 bases map to TRBD1. Germline values: CDR1 SGHDT, CDR2 YYEEEE. V trimming: 1 base; J trimming: 2 bases; junction bases outside the gene matches: 2. The CDR3 consists of 14 residues. As DNA, the CDR3 is TGTGCCAGCAGCTTGCCACAGGGGCAAGAGACCCAGTACTTC. It codes for CASSLPQGQETQYF.